Sequencing of this T cell receptor beta chain was carried out in a study of T cell responses to AZD1222 COVID-19 vaccine. Overall study: Doses given second, at about 4 or about 12 weeks, were pooled.

Data came from immunoSEQ multiplex PCR; TCRdb stores just in-frame clones and leaves some out. This sample carries some 150,000 clones, about 87% of them seen once, and the ten largest clones take about 15%. The V and J ends lost 3 bases and 8 bases, in that order; junction bases with no gene match: 8. The CDR3 is 14 amino acids. CDR1 and CDR2 from the germline V gene are SGHTA and FQGNSA. Turning to this clone: The antigen remains unidentified.

Regarding the study as a whole: The donors showed a predominance of white British ancestry and of females, with possible underestimation of clonal diversity. Samples come after the peak T cell response, not at day 14. Spike-specific TCR breadth and depth grew following two AZD1222 doses.

V usage is TRBV7-2 and J usage is TRBJ1-1; 8 bases are shared with TRBD1. This TCR was recovered from an adult in good health. The sequencing used peripheral blood, collected on day 0 of AZD1222 vaccination. The CDR3 loop is CASSFLGDRREAFF. In DNA, the CDR3 is TGTGCCAGCAGCTTCCTCGGGGACAGGAGAGAAGCTTTCTTT. Looking up the rest from reference TRBV7-2 and TRBJ1-1 gives the full variable domain: GAGVSQSPSNKVTEKGKDVELRCDPISGHTALYWYRQSLGQGLEFLIYFQGNSAPDKSGLPSDRFSAERTGGSVSTLTIQRTQQEDSAVYLCASSFLGDRREAFFGQGTRLTVV.